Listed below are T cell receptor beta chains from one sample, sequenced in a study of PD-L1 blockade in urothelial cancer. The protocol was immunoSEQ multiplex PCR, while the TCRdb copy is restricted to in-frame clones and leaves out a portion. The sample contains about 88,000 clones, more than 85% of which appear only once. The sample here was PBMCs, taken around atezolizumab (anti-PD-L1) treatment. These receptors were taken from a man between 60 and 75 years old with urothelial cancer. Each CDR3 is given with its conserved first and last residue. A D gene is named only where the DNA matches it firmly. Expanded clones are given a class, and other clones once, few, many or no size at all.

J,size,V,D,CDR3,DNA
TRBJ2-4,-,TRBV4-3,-,CASSQDTGTNIQYF,TGCGCCAGCAGCCAAGATACAGGCACAAACATTCAGTACTTC
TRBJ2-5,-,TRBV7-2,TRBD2,CASSLTSGATKETQYF,TGTGCCAGCAGCCTGACTAGCGGGGCCACCAAAGAGACCCAGTACTTC
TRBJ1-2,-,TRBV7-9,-,CASSEKSGTTSNYGYTF,TGTGCCAGCAGCGAAAAAAGCGGGACAACTTCTAACTATGGCTACACCTTC
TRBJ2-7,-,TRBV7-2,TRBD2,CASSGPGLAGGRYEQYF,TGTGCCAGCAGCGGACCGGGACTAGCGGGGGGCCGCTACGAGCAGTACTTC
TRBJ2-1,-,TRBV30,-,CAWDKEGRVNEQFF,TGTGCCTGGGACAAGGAGGGTCGGGTCAATGAGCAGTTCTTC
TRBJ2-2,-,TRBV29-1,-,CSVRLRGELFF,TGCAGCGTTCGGCTGAGGGGGGAGCTGTTTTTT
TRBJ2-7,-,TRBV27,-,CASGTPRGPSYEQYF,TGTGCCAGCGGAACCCCCAGGGGTCCCTCCTACGAGCAGTACTTC
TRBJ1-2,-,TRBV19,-,CASSMSGIGNYGYTF,TGTGCCAGTAGTATGTCAGGGATAGGGAACTATGGCTACACCTTC
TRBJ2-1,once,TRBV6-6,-,CASSPSRVPAGEQFF,TGTGCCAGCAGCCCGTCGAGGGTGCCCGCGGGAGAGCAGTTCTTC
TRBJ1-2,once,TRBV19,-,CASSPPGRTANYGYTF,TGTGCCAGTTCCCCCCCCGGAAGGACTGCAAACTATGGCTACACCTTC
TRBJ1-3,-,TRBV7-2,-,CASSPQGLSGNTIYF,TGTGCCAGCAGTCCACAGGGCCTCTCTGGAAACACCATATATTTT
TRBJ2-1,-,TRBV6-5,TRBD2,CASTQAGGRHEQFF,TGTGCCAGCACCCAAGCGGGGGGGCGGCATGAGCAGTTCTTC
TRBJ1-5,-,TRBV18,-,CASSLTGTDQPQHF,TGTGCCAGCTCACTCACAGGGACCGATCAGCCCCAGCATTTT
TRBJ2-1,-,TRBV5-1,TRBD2,CASSQFMGPGLEEQFF,TGCGCCAGCAGCCAATTTATGGGACCGGGACTAGAGGAGCAGTTCTTC
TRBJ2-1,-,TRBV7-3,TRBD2,CASSLTGTSGDNEQFF,TGTGCCAGCAGCTTAACCGGGACTAGCGGCGACAATGAGCAGTTCTTC
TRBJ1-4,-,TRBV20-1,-,CSASATGKLFF,TGCAGTGCTTCTGCGACAGGAAAACTGTTTTTT
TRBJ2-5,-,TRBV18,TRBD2,CASSLTSGQQETQYF,TGTGCCAGCTCACTTACTAGCGGTCAGCAAGAGACCCAGTACTTC
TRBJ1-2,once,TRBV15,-,CATSRDSGYGYTF,TGTGCCACCAGCAGAGATTCGGGTTATGGCTACACCTTC
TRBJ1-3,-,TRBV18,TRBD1,CASSKGQGASGNTIYF,TGTGCCAGCTCGAAGGGACAGGGGGCATCGGGAAACACCATATATTTT
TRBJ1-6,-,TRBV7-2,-,CASSLSQGSGSYNSPLHF,TGTGCCAGCAGCTTAAGTCAGGGGAGTGGCTCCTATAATTCACCCCTCCACTTT
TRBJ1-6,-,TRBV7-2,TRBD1,CASSKQGAQNSPLHF,TGTGCCAGCAGCAAACAGGGGGCTCAGAATTCACCCCTCCACTTT
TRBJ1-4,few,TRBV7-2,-,CASSFGQREKLFF,TGTGCCAGCAGCTTCGGTCAGAGGGAAAAACTGTTTTTT
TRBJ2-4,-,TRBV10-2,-,CASSEYGLAKNIQYF,TGCGCCAGCAGTGAGTACGGACTCGCCAAAAACATTCAGTACTTC
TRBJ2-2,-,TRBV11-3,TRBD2,CASSLRTSGTGELFF,TGTGCCAGCAGCTTACGGACTAGCGGGACCGGGGAGCTGTTTTTT
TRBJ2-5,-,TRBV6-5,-,CASSLQLQETQYF,TGTGCCAGCAGTTTACAGCTCCAAGAGACCCAGTACTTC
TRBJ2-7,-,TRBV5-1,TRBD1,CASSLASGGSWDEQYF,TGCGCCAGCAGCTTGGCATCAGGGGGCTCCTGGGACGAGCAGTACTTC
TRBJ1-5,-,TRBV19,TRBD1,CASSTGTDNNQPQHF,TGTGCCAGTAGTACAGGGACAGACAATAATCAGCCCCAGCATTTT
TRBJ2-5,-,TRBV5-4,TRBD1,CASSSVPGQGRGQETQYF,TGTGCCAGCAGCTCCGTCCCGGGACAGGGCAGGGGGCAAGAGACCCAGTACTTC
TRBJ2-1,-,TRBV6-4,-,CASKSDYNEQFF,TGTGCCAGTAAGAGCGATTACAATGAGCAGTTCTTC
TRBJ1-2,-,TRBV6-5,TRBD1,CASSLRQGGNGYTF,TGTGCCAGCAGTTTAAGACAGGGCGGTAATGGCTACACCTTC
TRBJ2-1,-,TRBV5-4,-,CASSWKTSNEQFF,TGTGCCAGCAGCTGGAAAACTAGCAATGAGCAGTTCTTC